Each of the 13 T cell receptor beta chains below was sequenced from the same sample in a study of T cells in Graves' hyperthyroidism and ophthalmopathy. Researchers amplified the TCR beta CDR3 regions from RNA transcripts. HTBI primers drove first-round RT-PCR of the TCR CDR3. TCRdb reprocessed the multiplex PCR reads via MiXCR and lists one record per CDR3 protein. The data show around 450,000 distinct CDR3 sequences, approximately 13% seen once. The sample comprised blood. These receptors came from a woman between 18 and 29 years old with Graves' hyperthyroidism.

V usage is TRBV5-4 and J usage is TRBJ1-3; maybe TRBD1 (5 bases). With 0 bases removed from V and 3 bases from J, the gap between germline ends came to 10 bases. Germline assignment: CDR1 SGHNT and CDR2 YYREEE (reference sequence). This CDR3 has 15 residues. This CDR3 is CASSLGGGFGNTIYF. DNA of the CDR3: TGTGCCAGCAGCTTGGGGGGGGGATTTGGAAACACCATATATTTT.

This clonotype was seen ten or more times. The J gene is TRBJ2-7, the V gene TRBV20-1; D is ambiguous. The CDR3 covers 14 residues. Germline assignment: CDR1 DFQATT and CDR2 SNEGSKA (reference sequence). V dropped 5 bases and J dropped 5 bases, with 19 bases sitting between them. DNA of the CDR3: TGCAGTGCTGGCGGAGCAAGAGCTACGAACGAGCAGTACTTC. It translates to CSAGGARATNEQYF.

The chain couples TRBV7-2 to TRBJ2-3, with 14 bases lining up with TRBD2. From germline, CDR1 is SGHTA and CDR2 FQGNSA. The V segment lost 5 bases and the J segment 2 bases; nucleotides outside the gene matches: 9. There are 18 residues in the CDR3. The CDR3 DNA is TGTGCCAGCAGCACCGGGACTAGCGGGAGAGGGTCCACAGATACGCAGTATTTT. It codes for CASSTGTSGRGSTDTQYF.

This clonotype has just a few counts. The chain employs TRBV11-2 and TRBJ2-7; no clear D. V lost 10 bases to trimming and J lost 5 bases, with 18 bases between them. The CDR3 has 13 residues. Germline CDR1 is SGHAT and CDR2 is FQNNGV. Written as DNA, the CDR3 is TGTGCCATCAACGGTATAGGGCAGGACGAGCAGTACTTC. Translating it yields CAINGIGQDEQYF.

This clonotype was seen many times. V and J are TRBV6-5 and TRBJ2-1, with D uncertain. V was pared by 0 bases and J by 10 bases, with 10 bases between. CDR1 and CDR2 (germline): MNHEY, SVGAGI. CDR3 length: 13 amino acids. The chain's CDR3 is CASSYSNLGEQFF. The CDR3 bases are TGTGCCAGCAGTTACTCGAATTTGGGGGAGCAGTTCTTC.

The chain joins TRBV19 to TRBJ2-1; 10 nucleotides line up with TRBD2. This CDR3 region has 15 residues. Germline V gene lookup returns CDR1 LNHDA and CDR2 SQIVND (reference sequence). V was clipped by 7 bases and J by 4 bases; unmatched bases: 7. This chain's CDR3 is CASNAWTSGYNEQFF. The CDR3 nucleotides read TGTGCCAGTAATGCCTGGACTAGCGGATACAATGAGCAGTTCTTC.

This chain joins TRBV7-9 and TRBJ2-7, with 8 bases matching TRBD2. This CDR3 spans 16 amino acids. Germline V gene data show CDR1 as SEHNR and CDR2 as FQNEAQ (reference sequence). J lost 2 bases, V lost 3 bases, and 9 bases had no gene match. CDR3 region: CASSFLLTGGPYEQYF. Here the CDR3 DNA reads TGTGCCAGCAGCTTCCTCTTGACGGGAGGGCCCTACGAGCAGTACTTC.

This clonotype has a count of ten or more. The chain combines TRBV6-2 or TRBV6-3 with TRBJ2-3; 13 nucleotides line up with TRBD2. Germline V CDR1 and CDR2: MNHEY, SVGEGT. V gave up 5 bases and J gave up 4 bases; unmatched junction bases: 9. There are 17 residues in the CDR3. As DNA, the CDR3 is TGTGCCAGCAGTCACAAGATACTAGCGGGAGGGCCAGATACGCAGTATTTT. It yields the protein CASSHKILAGGPDTQYF.

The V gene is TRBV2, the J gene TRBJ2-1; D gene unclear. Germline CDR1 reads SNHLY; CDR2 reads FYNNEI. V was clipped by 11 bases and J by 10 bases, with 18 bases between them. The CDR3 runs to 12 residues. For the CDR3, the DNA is TGTGCCCTATCGAACGTTACTGACGAGCAGTTCTTC. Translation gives CALSNVTDEQFF. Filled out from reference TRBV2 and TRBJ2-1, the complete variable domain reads EPEVTQTPSHQVTQMGQEVILRCVPISNHLYFYWYRQILGQKVEFLVSFYNNEISEKSEIFDDQFSVERPDGSNFTLKIRSTKLEDSAMYFCALSNVTDEQFFGPGTRLTVL.

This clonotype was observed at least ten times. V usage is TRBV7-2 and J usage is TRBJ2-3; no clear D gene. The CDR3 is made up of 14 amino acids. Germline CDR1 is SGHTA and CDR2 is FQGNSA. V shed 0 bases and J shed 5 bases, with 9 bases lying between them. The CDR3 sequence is CASSLAGLVDTQYF. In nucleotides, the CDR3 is TGTGCCAGCAGCTTAGCGGGCCTCGTAGATACGCAGTATTTT.

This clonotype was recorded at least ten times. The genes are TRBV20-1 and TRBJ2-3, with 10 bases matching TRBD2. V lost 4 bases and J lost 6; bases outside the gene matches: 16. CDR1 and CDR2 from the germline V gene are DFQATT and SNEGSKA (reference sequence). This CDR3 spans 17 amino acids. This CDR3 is CSATPLSGRSSMDTQYF. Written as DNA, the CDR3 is TGCAGTGCTACCCCCCTTAGCGGGAGGTCCTCCATGGATACGCAGTATTTT.

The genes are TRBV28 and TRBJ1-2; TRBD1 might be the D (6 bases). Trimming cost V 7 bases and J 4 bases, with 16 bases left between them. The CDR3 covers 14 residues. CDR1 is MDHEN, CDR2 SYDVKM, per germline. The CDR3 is CASISGGRIYGYTF. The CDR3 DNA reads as TGTGCCAGCATCTCTGGGGGGCGTATCTATGGCTACACCTTC.

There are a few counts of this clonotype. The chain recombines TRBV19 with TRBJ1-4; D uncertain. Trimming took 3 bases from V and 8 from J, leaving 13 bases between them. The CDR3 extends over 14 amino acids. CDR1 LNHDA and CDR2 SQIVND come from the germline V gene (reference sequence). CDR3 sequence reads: CASSIVTGGEKLFF. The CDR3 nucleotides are TGTGCCAGTAGTATCGTCACCGGCGGCGAAAAACTGTTTTTT.